This T cell receptor beta chain was documented in a study of blood T cell repertoires in COVID-19. Authors' analysis steps: Quantification of nucleated cells was approximated via reference gene primer amplification. TCRdb keeps only in-frame clones here, not all; method: immunoSEQ multiplex PCR. V, J and clone size were drawn from that table, and D and trimming were deduced from the DNA. The data contain about 37,000 clones, about nine tenths of them singletons. This TCR derives from a woman aged 25 to 39 in a cohort sampled during active COVID-19. Sequencing was done on a sample of peripheral blood.

CDR3 protein: CASSKAGGASVSGTGELFF. The CDR3 nucleotides are TGTGCCAGCAGCAAAGCGGGGGGGGCATCCGTCTCCGGCACCGGGGAGCTGTTTTTT. The J gene is TRBJ2-2, the V gene TRBV21-1; the table's D call TRBD2 went unverified against the DNA. TRBV21-1 has pseudogene status. CDR3 length equals 19 residues.